This entry describes one TCR beta chain. Template material for amplifying TCR beta CDR3 regions consisted of RNA transcripts. The HTBI primer set was used in a first-round RT-PCR of the TCR CDR3. TCRdb reprocessed the multiplex PCR reads with MiXCR, giving one entry per CDR3 protein. Among roughly 740,000 distinct CDR3 sequences listed, 16% were seen once. V gave up 0 bases and J gave up 7 bases, with 13 bases separating them. The CDR3 is 16 residues long. Germline loops: CDR1 MNHEY, CDR2 SMNVEV (reference sequence). The data originate from a study of T cells in Graves' hyperthyroidism and ophthalmopathy.

The TCR sequence derives from a man in his late teens or twenties with Graves' hyperthyroidism. The chain is built from TRBV27 and TRBJ1-6, with a weak D call TRBD1 (5 bases). The sequenced sample consisted of blood. CDR3 residues: CASSLSPGGWNSPLHF. The CDR3 coding sequence is TGTGCCAGCAGTTTATCGCCCGGGGGTTGGAATTCACCCCTCCACTTT.